This record covers a single TCR beta chain. The data were taken from a study of blood T cell repertoires in COVID-19. Overall study: Specimens from acute and convalescent COVID-19 originated in the United States, Italy and Spain. Sources were T cells, B-cell-depleted T cells, or PBMCs; the material itself was cDNA or gDNA.

Germline-derived CDR1 and CDR2 are KGHSH and LQKENI. The CDR3 extends over 14 amino acids. V lost 6 bases to trimming and J lost 5 bases; unmatched junction nucleotides: 3. Measured with immunoSEQ multiplex PCR; TCRdb has only the in-frame clones, and not every one. The table includes 200,000 to 250,000 clones, 84% detected once. Sequencing was carried out using peripheral blood. The chain is built from TRBV18 and TRBJ1-6; 8 positions agree with TRBD1. The clonotype originates from an elderly woman with COVID-19, enrolled during active disease. The chain's CDR3 is CASSWDRNNSPLHF. CDR3 nucleotides: TGTGCCAGCTCCTGGGACAGGAATAATTCACCCCTCCACTTT. Complete variable domain (other parts from reference TRBV18 and TRBJ1-6): NAGVMQNPRHLVRRRGQEARLRCSPMKGHSHVYWYRQLPEEGLKFMVYLQKENIIDESGMPKERFSAEFPKEGPSILRIQQVVRGDSAAYFCASSWDRNNSPLHFGNGTRLTVT.